This is a list of T cell receptor beta chains from one sample in a study of neurological immune-mediated disorders. TCRdb used MiXCR to reprocess the 5' RACE reads, holding one entry per CDR3 protein. The sample shows under 85,000 distinct CDR3 sequences, about 9.3% of them seen only once. The source material was PBMCs. These receptors originate from a man aged 35 to 55 in good health. Both conserved end residues are part of each CDR3. A D gene is named only where the DNA matches it firmly. Clone size is stated in some rows and not others, as once, few, many or a class when expanded.

abundance,j_gene,d_gene,v_gene,CDR3nt,CDR3aa
many,TRBJ2-2,-,TRBV7-3,TGTGCCAGCAGCCATTTAAGTAGCACCGGGGAGCTGTTTTTT,CASSHLSSTGELFF
many,TRBJ2-5,-,TRBV14,TGTGCCAGCAGCCAATCAGAGACCCAGTACTTC,CASSQSETQYF
many,TRBJ2-3,TRBD2,TRBV5-1,TGCGCCAGCAGCTCCACTAGCGGCGACCATACAGATACGCAGTATTTT,CASSSTSGDHTDTQYF
-,TRBJ2-1,TRBD2,TRBV12-3/TRBV12-4,TGTGCCAGCAGTTTAGGACTAGCGGGGGGGCAGGAGGAGCAGTTCTTC,CASSLGLAGGQEEQFF
many,TRBJ1-1,-,TRBV2,TGTGCCAGTCCTGGGACCAACACTGAAGCTTTCTTT,CASPGTNTEAFF
-,TRBJ2-3,-,TRBV12-3/TRBV12-4,TGTGCCAGCAGTTTCCGGGACCCCGGGGATACGCAGTATTTT,CASSFRDPGDTQYF
-,TRBJ2-2,TRBD1,TRBV10-3,TGTGCCACCGGACTAGGCGGGACAGGGGGCACCGGGGAGCTGTTTTTT,CATGLGGTGGTGELFF
many,TRBJ1-1,TRBD1,TRBV18,TGTGCCAGCTCACCTATCGCAGGGGGTGGGTACACTGAAGCTTTCTTT,CASSPIAGGGYTEAFF
many,TRBJ1-5,-,TRBV20-1,TGCAGTGCTAGGGGGGCCGTCATAATAGGGCCCCAGCATTTT,CSARGAVIIGPQHF
many,TRBJ2-1,TRBD1,TRBV9,TGTGCCAGCAGCGTAACTCTCACAGGGGATGAGCAGTTCTTC,CASSVTLTGDEQFF
many,TRBJ2-7,TRBD1,TRBV20-1,TGCAGTGCTAGAGAGAAGGACAGGGCCGTCTACGAGCAGTACTTC,CSAREKDRAVYEQYF
many,TRBJ2-7,-,TRBV12-1,TGTGCCAGCTCCTACCACGAGCAGTACTTC,CASSYHEQYF
many,TRBJ2-7,TRBD2,TRBV2,TGTGCCAGCAGTGAGCGGGAGGGAACATACGAGCAGTACTTC,CASSEREGTYEQYF
many,TRBJ2-5,TRBD1,TRBV20-1,TGCAGTGCTGGCGACAGGGGTTTGGTGGAGACCCAGTACTTC,CSAGDRGLVETQYF
-,TRBJ1-5,TRBD1,TRBV16,TGTGCCAGCAGCCATTTTAGGACAGGGGTCAATCAGCCCCAGCATTTT,CASSHFRTGVNQPQHF
many,TRBJ2-7,-,TRBV2,TGTGCCAGCAGTGGGGGTAACAGGGATCACGAGCAGTACTTC,CASSGGNRDHEQYF
few,TRBJ2-1,-,TRBV21-1,TGTGCCAGCAGCAACCGGGGACTAGATTTCGATGAGCAGTTCTTC,CASSNRGLDFDEQFF
many,TRBJ2-3,TRBD1,TRBV3-1,TGTGCCAGCAGCCAAGTGGGAATAGGACAGGGGACAGATACGCAGTATTTT,CASSQVGIGQGTDTQYF
many,TRBJ2-2,-,TRBV18,TGTGCCAGCTCACCACCTGATACACAGGGGCTGTTTTTT,CASSPPDTQGLFF
many,TRBJ2-5,TRBD2,TRBV20-1,TGCAGTGCTACACAACTAGCGTGGTACCAAGAGACCCAGTACTTC,CSATQLAWYQETQYF
many,TRBJ2-7,TRBD1,TRBV20-1,TGCAGTGCTTCTTTAGGGACAGTGATTTACGAGCAGTACTTC,CSASLGTVIYEQYF
many,TRBJ1-1,-,TRBV29-1,TGCAGCGTTGGCTCGGGGGGCACTGAAGCTTTCTTT,CSVGSGGTEAFF
once,TRBJ2-4,-,TRBV2,TGTGCCAGCGGGGTTCGAGGCGGGGCCCAAAACATTCAGTACTTC,CASGVRGGAQNIQYF
many,TRBJ1-1,-,TRBV9,TGTGCCAGCAGCGTAGGGGGCACTGAAGCTTTCTTT,CASSVGGTEAFF
many,TRBJ2-2,TRBD2,TRBV3-1,TGTGCCAGCAGCCAAGGATTGACTAGCGGCACCGGGGAGCTGTTTTTT,CASSQGLTSGTGELFF
many,TRBJ2-3,-,TRBV11-3,TGTGCCAGCAGCCCCGGCGTAGGTCCCACAGATACGCAGTATTTT,CASSPGVGPTDTQYF
few,TRBJ1-1,-,TRBV11-2,TGTGCCAGCAGCTTTTCGAGGATGAACACTGAAGCTTTCTTT,CASSFSRMNTEAFF
many,TRBJ2-1,-,TRBV10-3,TGTGCCATCAGTGAGGGGCAGATTGAGCAGTTCTTC,CAISEGQIEQFF